One and the same sample provided the 14 T cell receptor beta chains below, sequenced in a study of radiation and T cells in renal cell carcinoma. Time point defined: blood 4 weeks post-SBRT, at nephrectomy. The treatment is: 15 Gy SBRT to primary tumor, nephrectomy 4 weeks later. Only in-frame clones appear in the TCRdb table, and some are missing; sequencing was by immunoSEQ multiplex PCR. Of around 170,000 clones listed, about 88% were seen once; the top ten hold 11%. Material: blood, obtained from a patient whose treatment included radiotherapy and nephrectomy. The receptors derive from a woman aged 45-65 years with renal cell carcinoma.

This chain uses TRBV5-6 with TRBJ1-1; 7 bases line up with TRBD1. V lost 2 bases and J lost 0; bases outside the gene matches: 16. Germline-derived CDR1 and CDR2 are SGHDT and YYEEEE. The length of the CDR3 is 19 residues. The CDR3 DNA is TGTGCCAGCAGCTTATTCGGTTCGGGAAGACAGGGAATGAACACTGAAGCTTTCTTT. Its translation is CASSLFGSGRQGMNTEAFF.

The CDR3 region is CASSLTGFNQPQHF. CDR3 nucleotide sequence: TGTGCCAGTAGTTTAACAGGATTCAATCAGCCCCAGCATTTT. The V call is TRBV19, the J call TRBJ1-5; D might be TRBD1 (5 bases). CDR3 length: 14 residues. Germline lookup yields CDR1 LNHDA and CDR2 SQIVND (reference sequence). V was clipped by 5 bases and J by 3 bases, with 11 bases between them.

The rearrangement uses TRBV2 and TRBJ1-3, with D hard to call. V was pared by 4 bases and J by 0 bases, with 10 bases between. The CDR3 spans 15 residues. Germline V gene data show CDR1 as SNHLY and CDR2 as FYNNEI. CDR3: CASSGVTTSGNTIYF. For the CDR3, the DNA is TGTGCCAGCAGTGGGGTTACTACCTCTGGAAACACCATATATTTT.

The chain recombines TRBV16 with TRBJ2-1, with D unclear. V was trimmed by 1 base and J by 9 bases, leaving 13 bases between them. The CDR3 has 14 amino acids. Germline V CDR1 and CDR2: KGHSY, FQNENV. CDR3 amino acids: CASSQFISPGEQFF. Here the CDR3 DNA reads TGTGCCAGCAGCCAATTTATTAGTCCAGGTGAGCAGTTCTTC. Looking up the rest from reference TRBV16 and TRBJ2-1 gives the full variable domain: GEEVAQTPKHLVRGEGQKAKLYCAPIKGHSYVFWYQQVLKNEFKFLISFQNENVFDETGMPKERFSAKCLPNSPCSLEIQATKLEDSAVYFCASSQFISPGEQFFGPGTRLTVL.

J is TRBJ1-1 and V is TRBV6-4; D gene unclear. V was shortened by 5 bases and J by 0 bases, with 7 bases between the two germline ends. The germline V gene has CDR1 MRHNA and CDR2 SNTAGT. CDR3 length: 13 residues. The CDR3 is CASSLSMNTEAFF. CDR3 bases: TGTGCCAGCAGTCTAAGTATGAACACTGAAGCTTTCTTT.

This clone has only one observation. The rearrangement uses TRBV2 and TRBJ1-1, with 7 nucleotides matching TRBD1. Germline CDR1 SNHLY, CDR2 FYNNEI. V was pared by 7 bases and J by 0 bases, with 20 bases of the junction left unmatched. The CDR3 sequence is 19 residues long. CDR3 in DNA: TGTGCCAGCACTCCGAGACAGGGTGAGGCCGTCCATTTGAACACTGAAGCTTTCTTT. It specifies CASTPRQGEAVHLNTEAFF.

The chain recombines TRBV6-5 with TRBJ1-1, with a tentative D call TRBD1 (5 bases). The CDR3 loop spans 15 amino acids. Looked up from germline, CDR1 is MNHEY and CDR2 is SVGAGI. Trimming cost V 4 bases and J 4 bases, with 16 bases left between them. The CDR3 is CASSSHRGWGTEAFF. The CDR3 DNA follows: TGTGCCAGCAGTTCACACCGGGGGTGGGGCACTGAAGCTTTCTTT.

V gene TRBV5-1 combines with J gene TRBJ2-7, with D possibly being TRBD1 (6 bases). With 0 bases removed from V and 3 bases from J, the gap between germline ends came to 13 bases. The CDR3 extends over 15 amino acids. Germline assignment: CDR1 SGHRS and CDR2 YFSETQ. The CDR3: CASSLEPDRRYEQYF. Here the CDR3 DNA reads TGCGCCAGCAGCTTGGAACCCGACAGGCGCTACGAGCAGTACTTC. The variable domain in full, completed from reference TRBV5-1 and TRBJ2-7, reads KAGVTQTPRYLIKTRGQQVTLSCSPISGHRSVSWYQQTPGQGLQFLFEYFSETQRNKGNFPGRFSGRQFSNSRSEMNVSTLELGDSALYLCASSLEPDRRYEQYFGPGTRLTVT.

This sequence joins TRBV10-3 and TRBJ1-2, with unresolved D. Germline-derived CDR1 and CDR2 are ENHRY and SYGVKD. The CDR3 runs 14 residues. V was shortened by 0 bases and J by 4 bases, with 9 bases between the two germline ends. The CDR3 region is CAISESTHPYGYTF. The DNA for the CDR3 is TGTGCCATCAGTGAGTCTACTCACCCCTATGGCTACACCTTC.

This clone was observed a handful of times. The V gene is TRBV6-5, the J gene TRBJ1-2, with D unclear. In germline, CDR1 is MNHEY, CDR2 SVGAGI. The V end lost 7 bases, the J end lost 8 bases, and 17 bases lay between the germline ends. There are 13 residues in the CDR3. This chain's CDR3 is CASTQAPLGGYTF. Here the CDR3 DNA reads TGTGCCAGCACCCAAGCACCCCTTGGGGGCTACACCTTC.

This clone was counted only a few times. The V gene is TRBV18, the J gene TRBJ2-2, with 8 bases that match TRBD2. Trimming removed 3 bases from V and 7 bases from J; junction bases left unmatched: 10. CDR3 length: 16 amino acids. The germline gives CDR1 KGHSH, CDR2 LQKENI. The CDR3 DNA reads TGTGCCAGCTCACCCACTCCCGGGGGGGCCGACGGGGAGCTGTTTTTT. Its translation is CASSPTPGGADGELFF. The whole variable domain, remainder taken from reference TRBV18 and TRBJ2-2, is NAGVMQNPRHLVRRRGQEARLRCSPMKGHSHVYWYRQLPEEGLKFMVYLQKENIIDESGMPKERFSAEFPKEGPSILRIQQVVRGDSAAYFCASSPTPGGADGELFFGEGSRLTVL.

V gene TRBV2 combines with J gene TRBJ2-1, with a tentative D call TRBD2 (6 bases). In germline, CDR1 is SNHLY, CDR2 FYNNEI. The CDR3 totals 17 residues. V was pared by 5 bases and J by 7 bases, with 24 bases between. This CDR3 is CASSQTRTGPGENEQFF. The CDR3 DNA reads TGTGCCAGCAGTCAAACGAGGACTGGCCCGGGGGAGAATGAGCAGTTCTTC.

This chain uses TRBV4-1 with TRBJ2-7; D call uncertain. The V and J ends lost 3 bases and 1 base respectively, with 10 bases between them. Germline values: CDR1 MGHRA, CDR2 YSYEKL. The CDR3 is 14 amino acids. CDR3 protein: CASSHPLRSYEQYF. CDR3 DNA: TGCGCCAGCAGCCACCCTCTTCGATCCTACGAGCAGTACTTC.

The J gene is TRBJ2-1, the V gene TRBV5-1, with D possibly TRBD2 on 5 matching bases. The ends were cut back, 4 bases at V and 0 bases at J, with 17 bases in the middle. Germline assignment: CDR1 SGHRS and CDR2 YFSETQ. The CDR3 sequence is 17 residues long. CDR3 loop: CASSQTGLVSSYNEQFF. The CDR3 nucleotides are TGCGCCAGCAGCCAAACCGGACTGGTGAGCTCCTACAATGAGCAGTTCTTC.